This entry is about one T cell receptor (beta chain). Germline CDR1 MNHEY, CDR2 SVGAGI. The CDR3 length is 15 residues. V was clipped by 4 bases and J by 2 bases; unmatched bases: 3. Some clones are missing from TCRdb's copy, which holds only in-frame ones; the method was immunoSEQ multiplex PCR. The data hold about 160,000 clones, with roughly 84% observed a single time. The source of the sample is a study of blood T cell repertoires in COVID-19. The J gene is TRBJ1-2, the V gene TRBV6-5; TRBD1 matches 11 bases. This clonotype was sampled from a woman at least 80 years old with active or convalescent COVID-19. Input material: peripheral blood. The DNA for the CDR3 is TGTGCCAGCAGTTTGGACAGGGGGCGCAACTATGGCTACACCTTC. Protein product: CASSLDRGRNYGYTF.